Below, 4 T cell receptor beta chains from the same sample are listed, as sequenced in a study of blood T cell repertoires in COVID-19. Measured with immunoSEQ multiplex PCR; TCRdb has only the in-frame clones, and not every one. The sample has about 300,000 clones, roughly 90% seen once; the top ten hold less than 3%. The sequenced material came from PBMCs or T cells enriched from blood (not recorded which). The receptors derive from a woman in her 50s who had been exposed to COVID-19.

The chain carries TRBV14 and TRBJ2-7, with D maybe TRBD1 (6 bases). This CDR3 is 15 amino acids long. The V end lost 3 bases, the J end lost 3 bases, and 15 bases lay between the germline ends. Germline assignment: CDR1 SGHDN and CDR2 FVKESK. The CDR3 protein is CASSQLGHPNYEQYF. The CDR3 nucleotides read TGTGCCAGCAGCCAGTTGGGACACCCGAACTACGAGCAGTACTTC.

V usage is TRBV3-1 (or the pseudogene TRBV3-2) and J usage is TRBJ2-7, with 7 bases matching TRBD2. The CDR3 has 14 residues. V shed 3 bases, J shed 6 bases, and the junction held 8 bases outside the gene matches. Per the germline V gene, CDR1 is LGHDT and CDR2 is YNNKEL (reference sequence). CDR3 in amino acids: CASSQRSGEAEQYF. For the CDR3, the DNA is TGTGCCAGCAGCCAGCGAAGCGGGGAGGCCGAGCAGTACTTC.

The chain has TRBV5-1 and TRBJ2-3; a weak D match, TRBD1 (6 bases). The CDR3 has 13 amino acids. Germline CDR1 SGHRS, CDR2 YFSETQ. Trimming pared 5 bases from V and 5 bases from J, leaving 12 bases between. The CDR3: CASSKGEVDTQYF. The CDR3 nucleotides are TGCGCCAGCAGTAAGGGGGAAGTAGATACGCAGTATTTT.

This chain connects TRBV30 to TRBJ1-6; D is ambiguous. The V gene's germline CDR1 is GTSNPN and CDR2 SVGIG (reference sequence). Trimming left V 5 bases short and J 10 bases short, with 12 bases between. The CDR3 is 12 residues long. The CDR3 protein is CAWAPGGSPLHF. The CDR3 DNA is TGTGCCTGGGCTCCCGGCGGATCACCCCTCCACTTT.